What follows are 27 T cell receptor beta chains derived from one specimen sequenced in a study of cytotoxic CD8 clonotypes in ibrutinib-treated CLL. Profiling relied on immunoSEQ multiplex PCR, and the TCRdb table lists in-frame clones only, not all of them. The data contain 45,000 to 55,000 clones, around half of them seen just once; the ten biggest clones take up less than 35%. The specimen was PBMCs, collected after 12 months of ibrutinib treatment. The receptor set was obtained from a human donor with chronic lymphocytic leukemia.

This clone showed up just a few times. The chain joins TRBV28 to TRBJ1-2; D unresolved. V lost 3 bases to trimming and J lost 4 bases, with 15 bases between them. CDR1 and CDR2 from the germline V gene are MDHEN and SYDVKM. The CDR3 loop spans 15 amino acids. The DNA for the CDR3 is TGTGCCAGCAGTTTCTTCTTGGGTTCTGGCTATGGCTACACCTTC. Protein sequence: CASSFFLGSGYGYTF.

This chain joins TRBV7-9 and TRBJ2-5; 9 positions match TRBD1. Looked up from germline, CDR1 is SEHNR and CDR2 is FQNEAQ (reference sequence). The CDR3 covers 16 residues. With 5 bases clipped from V and 1 base from J, the junction kept 8 bases outside the gene matches. CDR3: CASSTPRDRVQETQYF. CDR3 in DNA: TGTGCCAGCAGCACGCCCCGGGACAGGGTCCAAGAGACCCAGTACTTC.

CDR3 coding DNA: TGCGCCAGCAGCTTGGAGTCAGGGACACGAGAGACCCAGTACTTC. Translation: CASSLESGTRETQYF. The V gene is TRBV5-1, the J gene TRBJ2-5, with TRBD1 as a possible D gene (6 bases). V was clipped by 0 bases and J by 4 bases, with 13 bases between them. This CDR3 has 15 residues. CDR1 SGHRS and CDR2 YFSETQ come from the germline V gene.

The V call is TRBV5-4, the J call TRBJ1-1; D is ambiguous. The CDR3 loop spans 13 amino acids. The V end was cut by 3 bases, the J end by 9 bases, with 15 bases between. The germline CDR1 and CDR2 sequences are SGHNT and YYREEE (reference sequence). CDR3 protein: CASSSPGSRQAFF. For the CDR3, the DNA is TGTGCCAGCAGCTCCCCCGGGAGCCGACAAGCTTTCTTT.

The V call is TRBV10-1, the J call TRBJ1-6; D not resolved. This CDR3 comprises 12 residues. Germline V gene sequence: CDR1 WNHNN, CDR2 SYGVQD (reference sequence). V lost 4 bases and J lost 7, with 5 bases in between. The chain's CDR3 is CASSVNNSPLHF. The CDR3 nucleotides read TGCGCCAGCAGTGTAAACAATTCACCCCTCCACTTT.

The J gene is TRBJ1-3, the V gene TRBV28, with 8 positions matching TRBD1. This CDR3 is 17 amino acids long. The junction had 15 bases not matched to a gene; V was cut back by 7 bases and J by 4 bases. Germline values: CDR1 MDHEN, CDR2 SYDVKM. In DNA, the CDR3 is TGTGCCAGCATTGGACAGGGTATGCCCGTTGGGGGAAACACCATATATTTT. Protein: CASIGQGMPVGGNTIYF.

In this sample, this clone turned up a few times. V and J are TRBV30 and TRBJ2-7, with a possible D match to TRBD1 (6 bases). Trimming pared 0 bases from V and 2 bases from J, leaving 14 bases between. Per the germline V gene, CDR1 is GTSNPN and CDR2 is SVGIG (reference sequence). CDR3 size: 15 residues. The CDR3 bases are TGTGCCTGGAGTGTGGCGCAGGGGAGAGCCTACGAGCAGTACTTC. This sequence encodes CAWSVAQGRAYEQYF.

The chain employs TRBV29-1 and TRBJ1-2; 9 positions match TRBD1. With V trimmed by 2 bases and J by 8 bases, 6 bases remained unmatched. CDR3 size: 13 residues. Germline assignment: CDR1 SQVTM and CDR2 ANQGSEA. In DNA form, the CDR3 reads TGCAGCGTTGAAAGGGGGACAGGGCGCGGCTACACCTTC. Its protein is CSVERGTGRGYTF.

This clone was seen ten or more times. The chain uses TRBV4-2 and TRBJ2-7, with TRBD2 matching 14 bases. This CDR3 comprises 15 residues. CDR1 is LGHNA and CDR2 is YNFKEQ in the germline V gene. V shed 4 bases, J shed 6 bases, and the junction held 5 bases outside the gene matches. In DNA form, the CDR3 reads TGTGCCAGCAGCCCGGGACTAGCGGGAGTTTCCGAGCAGTACTTC. Its translation: CASSPGLAGVSEQYF.

J is TRBJ2-1 and V is TRBV1; TRBD2 is taken as the D call from the table, unchecked against the DNA. TRBV1 is tagged as a pseudogene. CDR3 length: 19 residues. The CDR3 nucleotides are TGCACCAGCAGCCAAGAGAGTTTTGGGACTGATCCACTAAACAATGAGCAGTTCTTC. It is translated as CTSSQESFGTDPLNNEQFF.

The CDR3 sequence: CASSSRQGWNSPLHF. The DNA for the CDR3 is TGTGCCAGCAGCTCTCGACAGGGGTGGAATTCACCCCTCCACTTT. V is TRBV11-3 and J is TRBJ1-6, with 8 nucleotides matching TRBD1. V shed 4 bases and J 7 bases; nucleotides not matched to a gene: 6. The germline gives CDR1 SGHNT, CDR2 YENEEA. The CDR3 is made up of 15 amino acids.

This clone was counted a few times. V gene TRBV30 combines with J gene TRBJ2-2, with no clear D. Germline CDR1 is GTSNPN and CDR2 is SVGIG (reference sequence). The CDR3 is 12 amino acids. Trimming took 4 bases from V and 1 from J, leaving 4 bases between them. CDR3 region: CAWTGNTGELFF. CDR3 DNA: TGTGCCTGGACAGGGAACACCGGGGAGCTGTTTTTT.

V and J are TRBV6-6 and TRBJ2-2; maybe TRBD1 (6 bases). Trimming pared 6 bases from V and 0 bases from J, leaving 8 bases between. CDR3 length: 14 amino acids. CDR1 and CDR2 from the germline V gene are MNHNY and SVGAGI (reference sequence). The CDR3 nucleotides read TGTGCCAGCAGACAGGGCTCGAACACCGGGGAGCTGTTTTTT. Its translation: CASRQGSNTGELFF.

The chain links TRBV5-5 to TRBJ1-1; D not certain. The germline V gene has CDR1 SGHKS and CDR2 YYEKEE (reference sequence). The CDR3 covers 15 residues. V lost 0 bases, J lost 3 bases, and 12 bases lay in between. CDR3 sequence reads: CASSLVQPLYTEAFF. The CDR3 region has the DNA TGTGCCAGCAGCTTGGTACAGCCACTATACACTGAAGCTTTCTTT. Variable domain in full (rest from reference TRBV5-5 and TRBJ1-1): DAGVTQSPTHLIKTRGQQVTLRCSPISGHKSVSWYQQVLGQGPQFIFQYYEKEERGRGNFPDRFSARQFPNYSSELNVNALLLGDSALYLCASSLVQPLYTEAFFGQGTRLTVV.

The chain links TRBV2 to TRBJ2-6; D uncertain. The germline V gene has CDR1 SNHLY and CDR2 FYNNEI. The CDR3 totals 13 residues. With 11 bases removed from V and 0 bases from J, the gap between germline ends came to 8 bases. The DNA for the CDR3 is TGTGCCCGCACGGGCTCTGGGGCCAACGTCCTGACTTTC. This encodes CARTGSGANVLTF.

The chain links TRBV30 to TRBJ1-5; possible D gene TRBD1, 5 bases. CDR1 is GTSNPN and CDR2 is SVGIG in the germline V gene (reference sequence). V shed 0 bases and J shed 4 bases, with 13 bases lying between them. CDR3 size: 15 residues. The CDR3 DNA is TGTGCCTGGAGTGTACTTGGGACCGCGAATCAGCCCCAGCATTTT. It specifies CAWSVLGTANQPQHF.

This clone was detected ten times or more. J is TRBJ2-1 and V is TRBV5-8; TRBD2 might be the D (8 bases). V lost 4 bases to trimming and J lost 1 base, with 12 bases between them. CDR3 length: 15 amino acids. Germline V gives CDR1 SGHTS, CDR2 YDEGEE. CDR3 in DNA: TGTGCCAGCAGCCGGGGGGGACAGTCCTACAATGAGCAGTTCTTC. Amino acid sequence: CASSRGGQSYNEQFF.

The rearrangement uses TRBV19 and TRBJ1-5, with a tentative D call TRBD1 (6 bases). This CDR3 spans 16 amino acids. V lost 3 bases, J lost 7 bases, and 19 bases lay in between. In germline, CDR1 is LNHDA, CDR2 SQIVND (reference sequence). The CDR3 loop is CASSMGRGVWMQPQHF. The CDR3 bases are TGTGCCAGTAGTATGGGCAGGGGAGTTTGGATGCAGCCCCAGCATTTT.

This clone was seen more than once but under ten times. This sequence joins TRBV6-6 and TRBJ1-5, with D uncertain. The germline V and J ends were trimmed by 6 bases and 0 bases, with 3 bases remaining between them. The CDR3 totals 12 residues. CDR1 is MNHNY and CDR2 is SVGAGI in the germline V gene (reference sequence). The chain's CDR3 is CASRSSNQPQHF. The CDR3 DNA reads TGTGCCAGCAGGAGTAGCAATCAGCCCCAGCATTTT.

The chain uses TRBV7-9 and TRBJ2-5; D not certain. Germline loops: CDR1 SEHNR, CDR2 FQNEAQ (reference sequence). This CDR3 has 13 amino acids. V shed 1 base and J shed 5 bases, with 8 bases lying between them. The CDR3 nucleotides are TGTGCCAGCAGCTTAGTAGGAAGGGAGACCCAGTACTTC. This encodes CASSLVGRETQYF.

The chain couples TRBV28 to TRBJ2-5; TRBD2 agrees at 7 bases. The CDR3 covers 18 residues. CDR1 is MDHEN, CDR2 SYDVKM, per germline. Losses at the gene ends were 6 bases for V and 5 bases for J; bases not matched to a gene: 21. The CDR3 DNA is TGTGCCAGCAGGGGTCTCGCCCGGGCTAGCGGAAGAGGGGAGACCCAGTACTTC. The encoded protein is CASRGLARASGRGETQYF.

This clone was seen once. The chain uses TRBV5-1 and TRBJ2-2; 10 bases line up with TRBD1. This CDR3 comprises 16 residues. Looked up from germline, CDR1 is SGHRS and CDR2 is YFSETQ. Trimming cost V 2 bases and J 4 bases; bases outside gene matches: 5. The CDR3 loop is CASSLDRGPGTGELFF. The CDR3, as DNA: TGCGCCAGCAGCTTAGACAGGGGGCCCGGCACCGGGGAGCTGTTTTTT. The complete variable domain, with remaining parts taken from reference TRBV5-1 and TRBJ2-2, reads KAGVTQTPRYLIKTRGQQVTLSCSPISGHRSVSWYQQTPGQGLQFLFEYFSETQRNKGNFPGRFSGRQFSNSRSEMNVSTLELGDSALYLCASSLDRGPGTGELFFGEGSRLTVL.

This rearrangement joins TRBV29-1 to TRBJ2-1; 12 bases align to TRBD2. Germline loops: CDR1 SQVTM, CDR2 ANQGSEA. CDR3 length equals 15 residues. The ends lost 5 bases at V and 7 bases at J; junction bases unmatched: 9. CDR3 sequence: CSVILGGTSGNEQFF. CDR3 coding DNA: TGCAGCGTTATATTAGGGGGGACTAGCGGGAATGAGCAGTTCTTC.

There are a few counts of this clone. This chain links TRBV7-8 with TRBJ2-5; maybe TRBD2 (7 bases). This CDR3 has 14 residues. V was trimmed by 5 bases and J by 1 base, leaving 11 bases between them. Per the germline V gene, CDR1 is SGHVS and CDR2 is FQNEAQ. DNA of the CDR3: TGTGCCAGCAGCCCGGGGGGCCGCCAAGAGACCCAGTACTTC. Translation: CASSPGGRQETQYF.

The V and J genes are TRBV5-1 and TRBJ1-2; D gene unclear. The CDR3 has 13 amino acids. Trimming left V 0 bases short and J 1 base short, with 4 bases between. CDR1 is SGHRS, CDR2 YFSETQ, per germline. The CDR3 nucleotides read TGCGCCAGCAGCTTGGGGGATAACTATGGCTACACCTTC. Protein sequence: CASSLGDNYGYTF. The full variable domain, rest sourced from reference TRBV5-1 and TRBJ1-2, is KAGVTQTPRYLIKTRGQQVTLSCSPISGHRSVSWYQQTPGQGLQFLFEYFSETQRNKGNFPGRFSGRQFSNSRSEMNVSTLELGDSALYLCASSLGDNYGYTFGSGTRLTVV.

This clone was seen only a few times. The chain recombines TRBV27 with TRBJ2-1, with TRBD2 matching 10 bases. The CDR3 extends over 15 amino acids. From germline, CDR1 is MNHEY and CDR2 SMNVEV (reference sequence). V lost 2 bases and J lost 6; bases outside the gene matches: 4. The CDR3 protein is CASSLTLAGVNEQFF. The CDR3 DNA is TGTGCCAGCAGTTTAACGCTAGCGGGAGTCAATGAGCAGTTCTTC.

The genes are TRBV19 and TRBJ2-3; TRBD2 might be the D (5 bases). CDR1 LNHDA and CDR2 SQIVND come from the germline V gene (reference sequence). Deletions cut 2 bases from V and 0 bases from J, with 18 bases between. The CDR3 is made up of 18 amino acids. CDR3 loop: CASSIKMRRQASTDTQYF. In nucleotides, the CDR3 is TGTGCCAGTAGTATAAAAATGAGGAGGCAAGCTAGCACAGATACGCAGTATTTT.